A single sample is the source of the 9 T cell receptor beta chains below, sequenced in a study of blood T cells in healthy people across ages. A second PCR, run for about 7 to 12 cycles, used a sample-barcoded 5' primer plus a J-beta primer mix. TCRdb re-called the 5' RACE reads with MiXCR, one entry per CDR3 protein. Among 1.4 million to 1.5 million distinct CDR3 sequences listed, approximately 40% were seen once. Sequencing was carried out using blood. These receptors originate from a woman between 18 and 29 years old in good health.

The V call is TRBV3-1, the J call TRBJ2-3; D possibly corresponds to TRBD2 (6 bases). V shed 6 bases and J shed 4 bases, with 17 bases lying between them. The germline CDR1 and CDR2 sequences are LGHDT and YNNKEL (reference sequence). The CDR3 sequence is 15 residues long. The CDR3 nucleotides read TGTGCCAGCAGTATCCCGACTAGGGGAGCAGATACGCAGTATTTT. Translated, it gives CASSIPTRGADTQYF.

This clonotype was seen at least ten times. This chain connects TRBV27 to TRBJ1-6; TRBD1 matches at 9 bases. Germline V gives CDR1 MNHEY, CDR2 SMNVEV (reference sequence). Trimming cost V 6 bases and J 11 bases; bases outside gene matches: 11. The CDR3 is made up of 15 amino acids. CDR3 in DNA: TGTGCCAGCAGCCGGGGACAGGGAAGTAGGACACCCCTCCACTTT. It encodes CASSRGQGSRTPLHF.

This sequence joins TRBV10-3 and TRBJ1-5; D remains ambiguous. The CDR3 contains 13 residues. The ends were cut back, 2 bases at V and 6 bases at J, with 8 bases in the middle. Germline V gives CDR1 ENHRY, CDR2 SYGVKD. CDR3 sequence (DNA): TGTGCCATCAGTGAGAAGGGTGGTCAGCCCCAGCATTTT. Protein: CAISEKGGQPQHF.

The CDR3 DNA sequence: TGTGCCAGCAGTCCGGGACTGGCCCCGCGGGAGCAGTTCTTC. Its protein is CASSPGLAPREQFF. The chain recombines TRBV27 with TRBJ2-1; possibly TRBD2 for D (6 bases). Trimming stripped 5 bases from V and 10 bases from J, with 18 bases between. This CDR3 has 14 residues. Germline V gives CDR1 MNHEY, CDR2 SMNVEV (reference sequence).

This clonotype was seen only a few times. CDR3 region: CSARVIRDSREQFF. The CDR3 DNA reads TGCAGTGCTAGAGTAATCAGGGATAGCAGGGAGCAGTTCTTC. The V gene is TRBV20-1, the J gene TRBJ2-1; possibly TRBD1 for D (5 bases). This CDR3 comprises 14 residues. Per germline, CDR1 DFQATT and CDR2 SNEGSKA (reference sequence). The V and J ends lost 1 base and 10 bases respectively, with 17 bases between them.

The J gene is TRBJ2-5, the V gene TRBV30; 9 bases align to TRBD1. TRBJ2-7 matches the DNA end more closely, so the J call is doubtful. Germline loops: CDR1 GTSNPN, CDR2 SVGIG (reference sequence). The CDR3 sequence is 12 residues long. CDR3 coding DNA: TGTGCCTGCCAGGACAGGGGATACGAGCAGTACTTC. This encodes CACQDRGYEQYF.

This chain joins TRBV5-6 and TRBJ2-1; the D is unclear. The CDR3 is made up of 14 amino acids. V lost 1 base and J 3 bases, leaving 8 bases between the germline ends. Germline values: CDR1 SGHDT, CDR2 YYEEEE. CDR3 coding DNA: TGTGCCAGCAGCTTGCGGGCACTCTACAATGAGCAGTTCTTC. It encodes CASSLRALYNEQFF.

The gene calls are TRBV7-2 and TRBJ2-7; TRBD2 agrees at 12 bases. Germline V CDR1 and CDR2: SGHTA, FQGNSA. The junction had 5 bases not matched to a gene; V was cut back by 4 bases and J by 4 bases. This CDR3 contains 15 residues. The CDR3 here is CASSSSGRVGYEQYF. The CDR3 region has the DNA TGTGCCAGCAGCTCTAGCGGGAGGGTCGGATACGAGCAGTACTTC.

The rearrangement links TRBV11-3 to TRBJ2-5; D remains ambiguous. The CDR3 loop spans 12 amino acids. Germline V CDR1 and CDR2: SGHNT, YENEEA. The germline V and J ends were trimmed by 0 bases and 10 bases, with 9 bases remaining between them. The CDR3 sequence is CASSLDNSNQYF. In nucleotides, the CDR3 is TGTGCCAGCAGCTTAGATAACAGTAACCAGTACTTC.